The following is a TCR beta chain sequence with its context. The antigen is unknown. These data originate in a study of breast tumors, draining lymph nodes, adjacent tissues. General study results and limits: Data only fit, rather than demonstrated, lymph node origin of most tumor T cells. Findings are consistent with lymph node origin and intratumoral expansion of most tumor T cells. Tumor repertoires ranked between lymph nodes and nontumor tissue in diversity, with V and J gene preferences.

TCRdb re-analysed the multiplex PCR reads in MiXCR, keeping a single row per CDR3 protein. The sample lists 5,000 to 7,500 distinct CDR3 sequences, roughly 44% seen once, with 35% to 50% in the top ten. This clonotype was obtained from a female donor with breast cancer. Some clones in this sample may be carry-over from other donors' samples. The sample taken for sequencing was tumor-adjacent breast tissue.

DNA for the CDR3: TGTGCCAGCTATGGGACAGGCAGAACCTATGGCTACACCTTC. Protein: CASYGTGRTYGYTF. V usage is TRBV2 and J usage is TRBJ1-2, with 8 bases fitting TRBD1. This CDR3 region has 14 residues. Trimming at V came to 8 bases and at J to 4 bases, leaving 9 bases not matched to a gene. Germline lookup yields CDR1 SNHLY and CDR2 FYNNEI.